Sequencing of this T cell receptor beta chain was carried out in a study of beta chain features in type 1 diabetes. General study results and limits: The study left unresolved whether HLA type influences TCRB rearrangement. The naive, central memory and Treg TCRB repertoires of patients appeared to be more similar to one another than those of healthy donors.

As concerns this clone: What it binds is unknown.

V lost 3 bases to trimming and J lost 0 bases, with 9 bases between them. The length of the CDR3 is 14 residues. Germline V gene data show CDR1 as LNHDA and CDR2 as SQIVND (reference sequence). Sequencing targeted expressed TCRB transcripts, as all isolated RNA had been reverse transcribed. The data were produced by immunoSEQ multiplex PCR, yet TCRdb's version contains in-frame clones alone and is incomplete. The sample has about half a million clones, approximately 31% seen once; the top ten hold more than 0.055%. One heparinised blood draw averaging approximately 0.11 L was given by each donor. This TCR derives from a man between 18 and 29 years old in good health. V gene TRBV19 combines with J gene TRBJ2-7, with D uncertain. The sequenced material came from naive CD4+ T cells from blood. CDR3 residues: CASSISPNSYEQYF. For the CDR3, the DNA is TGTGCCAGTAGTATCTCCCCTAACTCCTACGAGCAGTACTTC.